These 3 T cell receptor beta chains were sequenced from one sample in a study of blood T cells in healthy people across ages. A sample-barcoded 5' primer and a J-beta primer mix were used in a second PCR of about 6 to 11 cycles. TCRdb called the 5' RACE reads again in MiXCR, with one record for every CDR3 protein. The sample holds 750,000 to 950,000 distinct CDR3 sequences, roughly 25% seen once. The same sample was also studied in work on T cells of mothers and their children.

The source material was blood. Source of these receptors: a boy younger than 18 in good health.

Only a few counts were recorded for this clonotype. The rearrangement uses TRBV5-1 and TRBJ2-7; D ambiguous. The germline gives CDR1 SGHRS, CDR2 YFSETQ. The CDR3 extends over 12 amino acids. V dropped 4 bases and J dropped 5 bases, with 10 bases sitting between them. CDR3 in DNA: TGCGCCAGCAGCGCTTCGATGAACGAGCAGTACTTC. Amino acids: CASSASMNEQYF.

This clonotype was recorded at least ten times. The chain carries TRBV24-1 and TRBJ2-5; D tentatively fits TRBD1 or TRBD2 (6 bases each). CDR3 length: 14 residues. Germline V gene data show CDR1 as KGHDR and CDR2 as SFDVKD. Trimming removed 2 bases from V and 4 bases from J, with 10 bases in between. DNA of the CDR3: TGTGCCACCAGTGATTCCAGGGGAGGAGAGACCCAGTACTTC. Amino acid sequence: CATSDSRGGETQYF.

This clonotype was found a few times. The rearrangement links TRBV28 to TRBJ2-1; D is perhaps TRBD1 or TRBD2 (5 bases each). Trimming stripped 6 bases from V and 4 bases from J, with 28 bases between. The CDR3 has 19 residues. Germline V gives CDR1 MDHEN, CDR2 SYDVKM. The CDR3 is CASSLLSRGRAPSYNEQFF. CDR3 coding DNA: TGTGCCAGCAGCCTATTATCCCGGGGCCGAGCCCCCTCTTACAATGAGCAGTTCTTC.